Listed below are T cell receptor beta chains from one sample, sequenced in a study of blood T cell repertoires in COVID-19. Clones were read by immunoSEQ multiplex PCR, and TCRdb kept only the in-frame ones, dropping some. The data hold about 76,000 clones, with roughly 80% observed a single time. Sequencing used peripheral blood. Every receptor here comes from a human donor in a cohort sampled during active COVID-19. CDR3s include the opening cysteine and the closing phenylalanine or tryptophan. D genes are given only for firm matches. The size field is filled for only some rows; it gives once, few, many or a size class.

TRBV7-9	.	TRBJ1-1	.	CASSEQGTEAFF	TGTGCCAGCAGCGAACAGGGAACTGAAGCTTTCTTT
TRBV5-4	.	TRBJ1-1	TRBD1	CASSPLSPRDRNTEAFF	TGTGCCAGCAGCCCGCTCTCCCCCCGGGACAGGAACACTGAAGCTTTCTTT
TRBV30	.	TRBJ2-5	TRBD1	CAWSSPRQGQETQYF	TGTGCCTGGAGTTCCCCACGACAGGGGCAAGAGACCCAGTACTTC
TRBV4-1	.	TRBJ1-2	.	CASSPQVRSQGSGYTF	TGCGCCAGCAGCCCTCAAGTGCGGTCCCAGGGATCTGGCTACACCTTC
TRBV9	once	TRBJ1-2	.	CASSPSQANYGYTF	TGTGCCAGCAGCCCATCACAGGCTAACTATGGCTACACCTTC
TRBV13	.	TRBJ2-7	TRBD2	CASSFGGTSGVYEQYF	TGTGCCAGCAGCTTTGGAGGGACTAGCGGGGTTTACGAGCAGTACTTC
TRBV2	few	TRBJ1-6	TRBD1	CASRARTGGEAPLHF	TGTGCCAGCAGGGCACGTACAGGGGGCGAGGCACCCCTCCACTTT
TRBV2	.	TRBJ2-5	.	CASSEASEETQYF	TGTGCCAGCAGTGAGGCTAGTGAAGAGACCCAGTACTTC
TRBV15	.	TRBJ1-3	.	CATSSLTYSGNTIYF	TGTGCCACCAGCAGCCTCACCTACTCTGGAAACACCATATATTTT
TRBV5-1	.	TRBJ2-7	TRBD1	CASSLGTGITYEQYF	TGCGCCAGCAGCTTGGGGACAGGGATAACCTACGAGCAGTACTTC
TRBV19	.	TRBJ1-1	.	CASSIWGDQNTEAFF	TGTGCCAGTAGTATTTGGGGGGACCAGAACACTGAAGCTTTCTTT
TRBV7-6	few	TRBJ2-7	.	CASSLAGLLGEQYF	TGTGCCAGCAGCTTAGCGGGACTCCTCGGCGAGCAGTACTTC
TRBV7-2	once	TRBJ1-3	.	CASSSDLSSGNTIYF	TGTGCCAGCAGCTCCGACTTGAGCTCTGGAAACACCATATATTTT
TRBV7-9	.	TRBJ1-4	.	CASSLVGLDSPNEKLFF	TGTGCCAGCAGCTTAGTAGGTTTGGACAGTCCGAATGAAAAACTGTTTTTT
TRBV2	.	TRBJ2-7	.	CASSAGNFYEQYF	TGTGCCAGCAGCGCCGGGAACTTCTACGAGCAGTACTTC
TRBV3-1/TRBV3-2	.	TRBJ1-1	TRBD1	CASSQETGVTEAFF	TGTGCCAGCAGCCAAGAAACAGGGGTCACTGAAGCTTTCTTT
TRBV27	.	TRBJ2-5	TRBD2	CASSYRLAGGGETQYF	TGTGCCAGCAGTTATCGACTAGCGGGGGGCGGGGAGACCCAGTACTTC
TRBV18	.	TRBJ1-2	TRBD1	CASSGTADYGYTF	TGTGCCAGCTCGGGGACAGCTGACTATGGCTACACCTTC
TRBV21-1	.	TRBJ2-7	.	CASSKIPPDRGSEQYF	TGTGCCAGCAGCAAAATCCCCCCGGACAGGGGGAGCGAACAGTACTTC
TRBV6-1	few	TRBJ2-7	TRBD1	CASSEAGTGFYEQYF	TGTGCCAGCAGTGAAGCGGGGACAGGATTTTACGAGCAGTACTTC
TRBV4-1	few	TRBJ1-2	TRBD1	CASSQDEQGNNGYTF	TGCGCCAGCAGCCAAGATGAACAGGGGAATAATGGCTACACCTTC
TRBV5-1	.	TRBJ1-1	TRBD1	CASSAGGLNTEAFF	TGCGCCAGCAGCGCAGGGGGGCTGAACACTGAAGCTTTCTTT
TRBV6-5	.	TRBJ2-3	.	CASRPGPDTQYF	TGTGCCAGCAGGCCTGGCCCAGATACGCAGTATTTT
TRBV5-1	few	TRBJ1-3	.	CASSLGATYSGNTIYF	TGCGCCAGCAGCTTGGGGGCTACCTACTCTGGAAACACCATATATTTT
TRBV5-1	.	TRBJ2-2	.	CASSLDGTGELFF	TGCGCCAGCAGCTTGGACGGCACCGGGGAGCTGTTTTTT
TRBV6-6	.	TRBJ2-3	.	CASSYSNSDTQYF	TGTGCCAGCAGTTACTCGAACTCAGATACGCAGTATTTT
TRBV19	few	TRBJ2-3	TRBD1	CASSMGQSTDTQYF	TGTGCCAGTAGTATGGGACAGTCAACAGATACGCAGTATTTT
TRBV7-9	.	TRBJ2-1	.	CASSLGRPSSYNEQFF	TGTGCCAGCAGCTTAGGGCGGCCGAGCTCCTACAATGAGCAGTTCTTC
TRBV9	.	TRBJ2-7	TRBD2	CASSVEADGLAGYEQYF	TGTGCCAGCAGCGTCGAGGCAGACGGACTAGCGGGCTACGAGCAGTACTTC
TRBV20-1	.	TRBJ2-5	TRBD2	CSASVPGLGQETQYF	TGCAGTGCTAGTGTGCCGGGACTAGGCCAAGAGACCCAGTACTTC
TRBV5-1	.	TRBJ1-6	.	CASSLGGTQYNSPLHF	TGCGCCAGCAGCTTGGGGGGCACACAATATAATTCACCCCTCCACTTT
TRBV30	.	TRBJ2-1	TRBD2	CATRAGGPFEQFF	TGTGCCACCCGGGCGGGGGGGCCGTTTGAGCAGTTCTTC
TRBV5-4	.	TRBJ2-6	TRBD1	CASSEGQGWAGANVLTF	TGTGCCAGCAGCGAGGGACAGGGTTGGGCTGGGGCCAACGTCCTGACTTTC
TRBV9	.	TRBJ2-1	TRBD2	CASSVAAGGANEQFF	TGTGCCAGCAGCGTAGCTGCCGGGGGGGCCAATGAGCAGTTCTTC
TRBV3-1/TRBV3-2	.	TRBJ2-3	TRBD2	CASSPTSGGTDTQYF	TGTGCCAGCAGCCCGACTAGCGGGGGAACAGATACGCAGTATTTT
TRBV7-9	.	TRBJ2-3	.	CAGEQGADTQYF	TGTGCCGGGGAACAGGGCGCAGATACGCAGTATTTT
TRBV7-8	.	TRBJ2-7	.	CASSLVLNSYEQYF	TGTGCCAGCAGCTTAGTCTTAAACTCCTACGAGCAGTACTTC
TRBV9	once	TRBJ1-1	TRBD1	CASSVGGTGTEAFF	TGTGCCAGCAGCGTAGGGGGGACAGGTACTGAAGCTTTCTTT
TRBV6-6	once	TRBJ1-1	.	CASSLLPGALNTEAFF	TGTGCCAGCAGTCTCCTCCCAGGGGCCCTGAACACTGAAGCTTTCTTT
TRBV5-1	.	TRBJ2-2	TRBD2	CASSLDAGRDTGELFF	TGCGCCAGCAGCCTGGATGCGGGGAGGGACACCGGGGAGCTGTTTTTT
TRBV3-1/TRBV3-2	.	TRBJ2-3	.	CASSRGRMGTDTQYF	TGTGCCAGCAGCCGGGGCAGGATGGGTACAGATACGCAGTATTTT